Each of the 26 T cell receptor beta chains below was sequenced from the same sample in a study of blood T cells in healthy people across ages. A second PCR, run for roughly 7 to 11 cycles, used a sample-barcoded 5' primer plus a J-beta primer mix. One entry per CDR3 protein results from TCRdb running MiXCR on the 5' RACE reads. The data contain roughly 1.6 million distinct CDR3 sequences, roughly 30% of them singletons. Source material: blood. The receptors here all came from a woman younger than 45 in good health.

This clonotype appeared a few times. This chain joins TRBV20-1 and TRBJ1-6, with 9 bases fitting TRBD1. Germline loops: CDR1 DFQATT, CDR2 SNEGSKA (reference sequence). The junction had 4 bases not matched to a gene; V was cut back by 8 bases and J by 8 bases. The CDR3 is 12 residues long. The CDR3 protein is CSYRGQDSPLHF. Written as DNA, the CDR3 is TGCAGTTACAGGGGGCAGGATTCACCCCTCCACTTT.

V is TRBV20-1 and J is TRBJ2-3; possibly TRBD1 or TRBD2 for D (5 bases each). The CDR3 has 16 residues. CDR1 is DFQATT and CDR2 is SNEGSKA in the germline V gene (reference sequence). Trimming took 3 bases from V and 5 from J, leaving 21 bases between them. CDR3 residues: CSASPGTRVDGDTQYF. CDR3 coding DNA: TGCAGTGCTAGCCCCGGGACCAGGGTTGATGGAGATACGCAGTATTTT.

This chain's CDR3 is CSARDSDGGAYEQYF. CDR3 bases: TGCAGTGCTAGAGATAGCGACGGGGGGGCCTACGAGCAGTACTTC. The V call is TRBV20-1, the J call TRBJ2-7, with 8 positions matching TRBD2. Trimming cost V 0 bases and J 2 bases; bases outside gene matches: 6. The CDR3 is 15 residues long. CDR1 and CDR2 (germline): DFQATT, SNEGSKA (reference sequence).

The rearrangement uses TRBV20-1 and TRBJ2-7; no reliable D call. CDR1 and CDR2 (germline): DFQATT, SNEGSKA (reference sequence). Deletions cut 6 bases from V and 0 bases from J, with 9 bases between. The CDR3 sequence is 12 residues long. Here the CDR3 reads CSAIESSYEQYF. The CDR3 coding sequence is TGCAGTGCCATCGAGTCCTCCTACGAGCAGTACTTC.

The V gene is TRBV12-3 or TRBV12-4, the J gene TRBJ2-1; 9 positions agree with TRBD1. With V trimmed by 2 bases and J by 1 base, 6 bases remained unmatched. The CDR3 is 17 amino acids. The CDR3 DNA follows: TGTGCCAGCAGTTTAATCCACGGGACAGGGTCCTACAATGAGCAGTTCTTC. This gives the protein CASSLIHGTGSYNEQFF.

The chain links TRBV27 to TRBJ2-1; TRBD1 might be the D (6 bases). Trimming pared 8 bases from V and 9 bases from J, leaving 17 bases between. The CDR3 consists of 13 residues. Germline V gives CDR1 MNHEY, CDR2 SMNVEV (reference sequence). CDR3 sequence reads: CASRDTLDSEQFF. CDR3 nucleotides: TGTGCCAGCCGGGACACTCTAGACAGTGAGCAGTTCTTC.

The chain uses TRBV5-6 and TRBJ2-1, with 7 positions matching TRBD1. V lost 1 base and J lost 3; bases outside the gene matches: 7. The CDR3 runs 16 residues. CDR1 and CDR2 (germline): SGHDT, YYEEEE. The CDR3 region is CASSLLTGQHYNEQFF. Here the CDR3 DNA reads TGTGCCAGCAGCTTGCTGACAGGGCAACACTACAATGAGCAGTTCTTC.

The chain is built from TRBV18 and TRBJ2-3; 7 positions match TRBD2. Germline V gene lookup returns CDR1 KGHSH and CDR2 LQKENI. V trimming: 3 bases; J trimming: 0 bases; junction bases outside the gene matches: 9. This CDR3 region has 17 residues. The CDR3 coding sequence is TGTGCCAGCTCACCCCCATGGGGAGGGATTAGCACAGATACGCAGTATTTT. Protein product: CASSPPWGGISTDTQYF.

The CDR3: CASSPRDWPTEEQYF. DNA of the CDR3: TGTGCCAGCAGCCCAAGGGACTGGCCAACTGAAGAGCAGTACTTC. J is TRBJ2-7 and V is TRBV5-6; perhaps TRBD2 as D (6 bases). The V gene's germline CDR1 is SGHDT and CDR2 YYEEEE. The CDR3 runs to 15 residues. V lost 4 bases to trimming and J lost 7 bases, with 21 bases between them. The variable domain in full, with the rest retrieved from reference TRBV5-6 and TRBJ2-7, is DAGVTQSPTHLIKTRGQQVTLRCSPKSGHDTVSWYQQALGQGPQFIFQYYEEEERQRGNFPDRFSGHQFPNYSSELNVNALLLGDSALYLCASSPRDWPTEEQYFGPGTRLTVT.

In its sample, this clonotype was seen a few times. V and J are TRBV5-5 and TRBJ1-6; 7 positions match TRBD1. The trim removed 0 bases at V and 7 bases at J, leaving 4 bases unmatched. Germline CDR1 is SGHKS and CDR2 is YYEKEE (reference sequence). This CDR3 contains 15 residues. CDR3 nucleotides: TGTGCCAGCAGCTTGGTAGACAGGGTGAATTCACCCCTCCACTTT. The encoded protein is CASSLVDRVNSPLHF.

In the case of this clonotype: Compared with germline, one end of the junction differs, possibly owing to a read error. The chain links TRBV3-1 to TRBJ2-1; the D call may be TRBD1 or TRBD2 (6 bases each). Germline CDR1 and CDR2: LGHDT and YNNKEL (reference sequence). The CDR3 extends over 15 amino acids. CDR3: CAGSPGAVSRDEQFF. DNA of the CDR3: TGTGCCGGCAGCCCGGGGGCCGTGAGTAGGGATGAGCAGTTCTTC.

V and J are TRBV5-6 and TRBJ2-5; D is undetermined. The CDR3 is made up of 14 amino acids. Germline-derived CDR1 and CDR2 are SGHDT and YYEEEE. V lost 0 bases and J lost 3, with 9 bases in between. CDR3: CASSLGRRKETQYF. The CDR3 nucleotides read TGTGCCAGCAGCTTGGGCAGGAGAAAAGAGACCCAGTACTTC.

This clonotype showed up just a few times. The chain links TRBV27 to TRBJ2-3, with D possibly matching TRBD2 (7 bases). Trimming left V 10 bases short and J 3 bases short, with 14 bases between. The V gene's germline CDR1 is MNHEY and CDR2 SMNVEV (reference sequence). The CDR3 runs to 13 residues. The CDR3 here is CAIRGAGTDTQYF. CDR3 DNA: TGTGCCATCCGGGGGGCGGGAACAGATACGCAGTATTTT.

CDR3 amino acids: CASSRTYRGTEAFF. In DNA form, the CDR3 reads TGTGCCAGCAGCCGAACCTACAGGGGGACTGAAGCTTTCTTT. V is TRBV5-6 and J is TRBJ1-1; 8 bases are a match to TRBD1. With 4 bases clipped from V and 5 bases from J, the junction kept 7 bases outside the gene matches. This CDR3 comprises 14 residues. The V gene's germline CDR1 is SGHDT and CDR2 YYEEEE.

There are a few counts of this clonotype. The gene calls are TRBV2 and TRBJ2-7, with D possibly TRBD1 on 5 matching bases. V lost 6 bases and J lost 0, with 21 bases in between. The CDR3 extends over 17 amino acids. CDR1 is SNHLY, CDR2 FYNNEI, per germline. CDR3 residues: CASSLGHNQDFSYEQYF. CDR3 in DNA: TGTGCCAGCAGCCTGGGGCACAACCAGGATTTCTCCTACGAGCAGTACTTC.

This clonotype was seen repeatedly, ten times or more. V gene TRBV29-1 combines with J gene TRBJ1-1; a possible D gene is TRBD1 (6 bases). V shed 7 bases and J shed 3 bases, with 9 bases lying between them. Germline lookup yields CDR1 SQVTM and CDR2 ANQGSEA. This CDR3 comprises 11 residues. This CDR3 reads CSGGQDTEAFF. The CDR3, as DNA: TGCAGCGGGGGACAAGACACTGAAGCTTTCTTT.

The chain's CDR3 is CASSVGVSRVTDTQYF. The CDR3 DNA reads as TGTGCCAGCAGCGTAGGAGTAAGCAGGGTGACAGATACGCAGTATTTT. The chain combines TRBV9 with TRBJ2-3, with D perhaps matching TRBD1 (5 bases). This CDR3 comprises 16 residues. The V end was cut by 0 bases, the J end by 3 bases, with 14 bases between. Germline CDR1 reads SGDLS; CDR2 reads YYNGEE.

This clonotype was counted between two and nine times. The chain uses TRBV10-3 and TRBJ2-3, with D uncertain. The CDR3 loop spans 12 amino acids. In germline, CDR1 is ENHRY, CDR2 SYGVKD. Trimming took off 8 bases at V and 6 bases at J, with 12 bases between the two ends. The CDR3 region is CAISALEDTQYF. The CDR3 bases are TGTGCCATCTCCGCTCTGGAGGATACGCAGTATTTT.

The rearrangement joins TRBV20-1 to TRBJ1-2; TRBD1 might be the D (5 bases). The germline V gene encodes CDR1 DFQATT and CDR2 SNEGSKA (reference sequence). V was trimmed by 4 bases and J by 4 bases, leaving 13 bases between them. The CDR3 is 13 residues long. The chain's CDR3 is CSATTRGPYGYTF. In nucleotides, the CDR3 is TGCAGTGCTACGACTCGGGGACCCTATGGCTACACCTTC.

This clonotype has a handful of counts. The chain couples TRBV7-2 to TRBJ1-2; a possible D gene is TRBD1 (5 bases). Looked up from germline, CDR1 is SGHTA and CDR2 is FQGNSA. The CDR3 consists of 15 residues. V lost 5 bases to trimming and J lost 8 bases, with 21 bases between them. The DNA for the CDR3 is TGTGCCAGCAGCCCAGGGACTGTTCCTCAGGGAGGCTACACCTTC. Its translation is CASSPGTVPQGGYTF.

The rearrangement uses TRBV3-1 and TRBJ2-1; D is perhaps TRBD2 (6 bases). The V end was cut by 0 bases, the J end by 4 bases, with 13 bases between. The CDR3 has 16 amino acids. The germline V gene encodes CDR1 LGHDT and CDR2 YNNKEL (reference sequence). The CDR3 loop is CASSQDGDFTYNEQFF. CDR3 DNA sequence: TGTGCCAGCAGCCAAGACGGGGACTTCACATACAATGAGCAGTTCTTC.

This clonotype has ten or more counts. The chain couples TRBV20-1 to TRBJ2-3; D gene uncertain. V was clipped by 1 base and J by 2 bases, with 7 bases between them. The CDR3 spans 13 residues. Looked up from germline, CDR1 is DFQATT and CDR2 is SNEGSKA (reference sequence). The CDR3 region is CSARVYPTDTQYF. The CDR3 bases are TGCAGTGCTAGAGTCTACCCCACAGATACGCAGTATTTT.

CDR3 in amino acids: CASSDIPGTGNTIYF. The CDR3 DNA reads TGTGCCAGCAGTGACATTCCAGGGACTGGAAACACCATATATTTT. The rearrangement links TRBV25-1 to TRBJ1-3; weak D call: TRBD1 (5 bases). The germline gives CDR1 MGHDK, CDR2 SYGVNS. This CDR3 has 15 residues. The V end was cut by 3 bases, the J end by 2 bases, with 11 bases between.

The rearrangement links TRBV28 to TRBJ1-5, with D unresolved. The CDR3 is 14 amino acids. Germline CDR1 and CDR2: MDHEN and SYDVKM. V gave up 1 base and J gave up 0 bases, with 4 bases separating them. In DNA form, the CDR3 reads TGTGCCAGCAGTTTATTTAGTAGCAATCAGCCCCAGCATTTT. Amino acid sequence: CASSLFSSNQPQHF.

This clonotype occurred many times. The chain has TRBV27 and TRBJ2-7; 8 positions match TRBD1. The CDR3 is made up of 15 amino acids. The V gene end was trimmed by 3 bases and the J gene end by 1 base; junction bases not matched to a gene: 5. CDR1 is MNHEY and CDR2 is SMNVEV in the germline V gene (reference sequence). The CDR3 sequence is CASSFTGTGSYEQYF. In DNA form, the CDR3 reads TGTGCCAGCAGTTTTACCGGGACAGGATCCTACGAGCAGTACTTC.

This clonotype was recorded once. The rearrangement joins TRBV2 to TRBJ2-3; TRBD1 matches 7 bases. Germline CDR1 and CDR2: SNHLY and FYNNEI. The V gene end was trimmed by 8 bases and the J gene end by 4 bases; junction bases not matched to a gene: 12. This CDR3 has 15 amino acids. The chain's CDR3 is CASQEGGREADTQYF. CDR3 DNA: TGTGCCAGCCAGGAAGGGGGCCGAGAAGCAGATACGCAGTATTTT. Together with reference TRBV2 and TRBJ2-3, the CDR3 gives the full variable domain: EPEVTQTPSHQVTQMGQEVILRCVPISNHLYFYWYRQILGQKVEFLVSFYNNEISEKSEIFDDQFSVERPDGSNFTLKIRSTKLEDSAMYFCASQEGGREADTQYFGPGTRLTVL.